This T cell receptor beta chain stems from a study of PD-L1 blockade in urothelial cancer. Study in general: Atezolizumab 1,200 mg was given intravenously every 3 weeks, starting 2014.

V lost 7 bases and J 0 bases, leaving 13 bases between the germline ends. Looked up from germline, CDR1 is ENHRY and CDR2 is SYGVKD. The CDR3 contains 14 residues. Spiked synthetic TCR analogs estimated absolute template abundance per PCR. Repertoires were generated with immunoSEQ multiplex PCR, while TCRdb's copy carries only in-frame clones and drops some. Of 50,000 or so clones in the sample, 77% were seen once. Material: PBMCs, obtained around atezolizumab (anti-PD-L1) treatment. The rearrangement links TRBV10-3 to TRBJ2-7; TRBD2 is a possible D gene (6 bases). This receptor was identified in a man between 65 and 85 years old with urothelial cancer. CDR3 sequence: CAITTSPSSYEQYF. The DNA of the CDR3 is TGTGCCATCACAACTAGCCCTAGCTCCTACGAGCAGTACTTC.